One TCR beta chain is described in this entry. Its matching antigen is unknown. The data originate from a study of CD8 T cells in ankylosing spondylitis. Looked up from germline, CDR1 is SGHAT and CDR2 is FQNNGV. V lost 3 bases and J lost 2; bases outside the gene matches: 3. This CDR3 is built from 14 residues. Each CDR3 protein is one row after TCRdb ran MiXCR on the 5' RACE reads. The table has about 160,000 distinct CDR3 sequences, around 8.9% seen once. General study points: Matched synovial fluid from ankylosing spondylitis patients was reported to be enriched for disease-linked clones. Ankylosing spondylitis blood seemed to carry a telltale TCR beta motif made of under ten highly homologous variants. A CD8+ phenotype characterized the disease-linked clones, which were relatively rare in peripheral blood.

The specimen was blood, either unsorted or a sorted T cell fraction (not recorded which). The chain employs TRBV11-2 and TRBJ2-7, with 8 bases matching TRBD1. The TCR comes from a female donor with ankylosing spondylitis or in good health (not recorded which). Here the CDR3 DNA reads TGTGCCAGCAGCTTGGGACAGGCAGCCTACGAGCAGTACTTC. This sequence encodes CASSLGQAAYEQYF.